A single sample is the source of the 22 T cell receptor beta chains below, sequenced in a study of T-cell memory formation after mild COVID-19. TCRdb redid the calling of the 5' RACE reads with MiXCR, one entry per CDR3 protein. Of 300,000 to 400,000 distinct CDR3 sequences listed, around 21% were seen once; the top ten hold around an eighth. Source material: PBMCs or a T cell subset sorted from them (not recorded which). These receptors were obtained from an adult woman who had mild COVID-19 (a few samples of this study predate the infection). Cell type and time point are not known.

This clonotype was seen only a few times. The chain recombines TRBV9 with TRBJ2-1; TRBD1 is a possible D gene (5 bases). The germline V gene has CDR1 SGDLS and CDR2 YYNGEE. Trimming pared 0 bases from V and 5 bases from J, leaving 15 bases between. The CDR3 covers 16 residues. CDR3 bases: TGTGCCAGCAGCGTAGTGCCAGGGAAACCGAACAATGAGCAGTTCTTC. Translated, it gives CASSVVPGKPNNEQFF.

This clonotype has just a few counts. The V gene is TRBV12-3 or TRBV12-4, the J gene TRBJ2-6; no definite D call. The CDR3 is 13 amino acids. V shed 6 bases and J shed 4 bases, with 7 bases lying between them. This chain's CDR3 is CASRVVGANVLTF. For the CDR3, the DNA is TGTGCCAGCAGGGTCGTCGGGGCCAACGTCCTGACTTTC.

V is TRBV4-2 and J is TRBJ2-7; 14 nucleotides align to TRBD2. Trimming removed 4 bases from V and 2 bases from J; junction bases left unmatched: 7. Germline V gene sequence: CDR1 LGHNA, CDR2 YNFKEQ. CDR3 size: 17 residues. Here the CDR3 DNA reads TGTGCCAGCAGCCCGGGACTAGCGGGAGAGTCACCCTACGAGCAGTACTTC. Translated: CASSPGLAGESPYEQYF.

In this sample, this clonotype turned up a few times. The genes are TRBV20-1 and TRBJ2-1; 14 bases align to TRBD2. This CDR3 is built from 14 residues. J lost 7 bases, V lost 6 bases, and 5 bases had no gene match. CDR1 DFQATT and CDR2 SNEGSKA come from the germline V gene (reference sequence). Here the CDR3 reads CSAGLAGGFNEQFF. Here the CDR3 DNA reads TGCAGTGCCGGACTAGCGGGGGGTTTTAATGAGCAGTTCTTC.

The rearrangement joins TRBV29-1 to TRBJ1-5, with a tentative D call TRBD1 (6 bases). This CDR3 spans 15 amino acids. Trimming removed 4 bases from V and 7 bases from J, with 20 bases in between. CDR1 and CDR2 from the germline V gene are SQVTM and ANQGSEA. The CDR3 sequence: CSVGGSGGARQPQHF. Here the CDR3 DNA reads TGCAGCGTTGGGGGCTCGGGGGGCGCGCGGCAGCCCCAGCATTTT.

V gene TRBV12-3 or TRBV12-4 combines with J gene TRBJ1-2; 7 bases are a match to TRBD1. After removal of 2 bases from V and 3 bases from J, the junction contained 3 bases not matched to a gene. The CDR3 is 14 amino acids. The CDR3 region is CASSLRQGDYGYTF. The CDR3 DNA sequence: TGTGCCAGCAGTTTACGACAGGGCGACTATGGCTACACCTTC.

Ten or more counts support this clonotype. J is TRBJ1-1 and V is TRBV7-9; unclear D gene. The V and J ends lost 4 bases and 1 base respectively, with 7 bases between them. The CDR3 length is 13 residues. Germline V gene lookup returns CDR1 SEHNR and CDR2 FQNEAQ (reference sequence). CDR3 loop: CASSSIKNTEAFF. CDR3 nucleotide sequence: TGTGCCAGCAGCTCTATAAAGAACACTGAAGCTTTCTTT.

The chain combines TRBV12-3 or TRBV12-4 with TRBJ1-1; D ambiguous. Trimming stripped 2 bases from V and 3 bases from J, with 4 bases between. CDR3 length: 12 amino acids. CDR3 coding DNA: TGTGCCAGCAGTTTACTTTACACTGAAGCTTTCTTT. Its translation: CASSLLYTEAFF.

This clonotype was picked up a small number of times. This rearrangement joins TRBV27 to TRBJ1-2; TRBD1 matches at 8 bases. The trim removed 4 bases at V and 4 bases at J, leaving 5 bases unmatched. Germline V gene sequence: CDR1 MNHEY, CDR2 SMNVEV (reference sequence). There are 14 residues in the CDR3. As DNA, the CDR3 is TGTGCCAGCAGTTCAACAGGACAGGGCTATGGCTACACCTTC. Its translation: CASSSTGQGYGYTF.

V is TRBV20-1 and J is TRBJ2-3, with TRBD2 identical over 10 bases. The germline V gene has CDR1 DFQATT and CDR2 SNEGSKA (reference sequence). The V segment lost 3 bases and the J segment 5 bases; nucleotides outside the gene matches: 2. The CDR3 has 13 residues. The CDR3 loop reads CSASLAGEDTQYF. The DNA of the CDR3 is TGCAGTGCTAGCCTAGCGGGGGAAGATACGCAGTATTTT.

V and J are TRBV4-1 and TRBJ1-2; TRBD1 might be the D (5 bases). V shed 1 base and J shed 3 bases, with 12 bases lying between them. Germline lookup yields CDR1 MGHRA and CDR2 YSYEKL. This CDR3 spans 15 amino acids. The chain's CDR3 is CASSQVRQGDYGYTF. The CDR3 region has the DNA TGCGCCAGCAGCCAAGTCCGGCAGGGTGACTATGGCTACACCTTC.

The chain employs TRBV10-3 and TRBJ2-1, with D unresolved. Looked up from germline, CDR1 is ENHRY and CDR2 is SYGVKD. The CDR3 sequence is 11 residues long. V was pared by 5 bases and J by 3 bases, with 2 bases between. The CDR3: CAISIYNEQFF. CDR3 in DNA: TGTGCCATCAGTATCTACAATGAGCAGTTCTTC.

The table lists this clonotype with a few counts. This rearrangement joins TRBV5-6 to TRBJ1-2; D unclear. The CDR3 consists of 14 residues. From germline, CDR1 is SGHDT and CDR2 YYEEEE. Trimming took 3 bases from V and 2 from J, leaving 11 bases between them. The CDR3 loop is CASSSVGRNYGYTF. CDR3 DNA sequence: TGTGCCAGCAGCTCGGTAGGACGGAACTATGGCTACACCTTC. Full variable domain (outside the CDR3, taken from reference TRBV5-6 and TRBJ1-2): DAGVTQSPTHLIKTRGQQVTLRCSPKSGHDTVSWYQQALGQGPQFIFQYYEEEERQRGNFPDRFSGHQFPNYSSELNVNALLLGDSALYLCASSSVGRNYGYTFGSGTRLTVV.

This clonotype was counted a few times. V is TRBV7-6 and J is TRBJ2-5; unclear D gene. Germline lookup yields CDR1 SGHVS and CDR2 FNYEAQ. V lost 5 bases, J lost 0 bases, and 7 bases lay in between. The CDR3 consists of 13 residues. The CDR3 region has the DNA TGTGCCAGCAGCCAAAGCAACCAAGAGACCCAGTACTTC. Amino acids: CASSQSNQETQYF.

This chain joins TRBV5-1 and TRBJ2-7; TRBD1 matches at 9 bases. From germline, CDR1 is SGHRS and CDR2 YFSETQ. The CDR3 sequence is 15 residues long. V shed 4 bases and J 5 bases; nucleotides not matched to a gene: 10. CDR3 sequence reads: CASSEGQGEPNEQYF. The CDR3 nucleotides read TGCGCCAGCAGCGAGGGACAGGGCGAACCAAACGAGCAGTACTTC.

The sample holds a few counts of this clonotype. The chain recombines TRBV24-1 with TRBJ1-2; weak D call: TRBD1 (5 bases). This CDR3 is built from 16 residues. V lost 4 bases and J 0 bases, leaving 14 bases between the germline ends. Germline values: CDR1 KGHDR, CDR2 SFDVKD. The CDR3 sequence: CATSDPGTPTNYGYTF. CDR3 in DNA: TGTGCCACCAGTGACCCCGGGACTCCGACTAACTATGGCTACACCTTC.

This clonotype was counted between two and nine times. The conserved phenylalanine or tryptophan is not found at the CDR3 terminus, so this likely reflects a read error. The DNA is left out, because the CDR3 cannot be placed on it with certainty; the CDR3 is given as TCRdb lists it. The V gene is TRBV12-5, the J gene TRBJ2-7; the table names TRBD1, a call not compared with the DNA. Per the germline V gene, CDR1 is LGHNT and CDR2 is FRNRAP. The length of the CDR3 is 9 amino acids, counting both ends. CDR3 in amino acids: CASGLRKPP.

CDR3 sequence (DNA): TGCGCCAGCAGCCCCGGGCTTCGGGGGACTGAAGCTTTCTTT. Residues: CASSPGLRGTEAFF. V and J are TRBV5-1 and TRBJ1-1; tentative D call: TRBD1 (5 bases). Germline lookup yields CDR1 SGHRS and CDR2 YFSETQ. This CDR3 spans 14 amino acids. The V gene lost 4 bases and the J gene lost 5 bases, with 15 bases spanning the gap.

There are many counts of this clonotype. The J gene is TRBJ2-7, the V gene TRBV27; D may match TRBD1 or TRBD2 (5 bases each). Germline-derived CDR1 and CDR2 are MNHEY and SMNVEV (reference sequence). V lost 3 bases, J lost 0 bases, and 9 bases lay in between. The CDR3 has 14 residues. The CDR3 nucleotides are TGTGCCAGCAGTTTGGGACGGAACTCCTACGAGCAGTACTTC. Amino acid sequence: CASSLGRNSYEQYF.

This clonotype has more than one count but fewer than ten. The chain has TRBV24-1 and TRBJ2-1; no reliable D call. Germline values: CDR1 KGHDR, CDR2 SFDVKD. V gave up 5 bases and J gave up 5 bases, with 3 bases separating them. The CDR3 spans 11 residues. The DNA of the CDR3 is TGTGCCACCAGTGGAAACAATGAGCAGTTCTTC. This sequence encodes CATSGNNEQFF.

This clonotype was counted a few times. The chain recombines TRBV6-2 or TRBV6-3 with TRBJ2-7; perhaps TRBD1 as D (6 bases). Germline CDR1 and CDR2: MNHEY and SVGEGT. The CDR3 length is 15 residues. V lost 8 bases and J 2 bases, leaving 19 bases between the germline ends. The CDR3 DNA follows: TGTGCCAGCGGGGGCCCGACAGACCGACCCTACGAGCAGTACTTC. Encoded protein: CASGGPTDRPYEQYF.

CDR3 DNA sequence: TGCAGTGCTAGAGCCTACTCGGGGACTAGCGGGAGGCAACAGGACACAGATACGCAGTATTTT. Encoded protein: CSARAYSGTSGRQQDTDTQYF. This rearrangement joins TRBV20-1 to TRBJ2-3; the match to TRBD2 covers 15 bases. This CDR3 contains 21 residues. V dropped 1 base and J dropped 2; count of bases not matched to a gene: 16. CDR1 DFQATT and CDR2 SNEGSKA come from the germline V gene (reference sequence).